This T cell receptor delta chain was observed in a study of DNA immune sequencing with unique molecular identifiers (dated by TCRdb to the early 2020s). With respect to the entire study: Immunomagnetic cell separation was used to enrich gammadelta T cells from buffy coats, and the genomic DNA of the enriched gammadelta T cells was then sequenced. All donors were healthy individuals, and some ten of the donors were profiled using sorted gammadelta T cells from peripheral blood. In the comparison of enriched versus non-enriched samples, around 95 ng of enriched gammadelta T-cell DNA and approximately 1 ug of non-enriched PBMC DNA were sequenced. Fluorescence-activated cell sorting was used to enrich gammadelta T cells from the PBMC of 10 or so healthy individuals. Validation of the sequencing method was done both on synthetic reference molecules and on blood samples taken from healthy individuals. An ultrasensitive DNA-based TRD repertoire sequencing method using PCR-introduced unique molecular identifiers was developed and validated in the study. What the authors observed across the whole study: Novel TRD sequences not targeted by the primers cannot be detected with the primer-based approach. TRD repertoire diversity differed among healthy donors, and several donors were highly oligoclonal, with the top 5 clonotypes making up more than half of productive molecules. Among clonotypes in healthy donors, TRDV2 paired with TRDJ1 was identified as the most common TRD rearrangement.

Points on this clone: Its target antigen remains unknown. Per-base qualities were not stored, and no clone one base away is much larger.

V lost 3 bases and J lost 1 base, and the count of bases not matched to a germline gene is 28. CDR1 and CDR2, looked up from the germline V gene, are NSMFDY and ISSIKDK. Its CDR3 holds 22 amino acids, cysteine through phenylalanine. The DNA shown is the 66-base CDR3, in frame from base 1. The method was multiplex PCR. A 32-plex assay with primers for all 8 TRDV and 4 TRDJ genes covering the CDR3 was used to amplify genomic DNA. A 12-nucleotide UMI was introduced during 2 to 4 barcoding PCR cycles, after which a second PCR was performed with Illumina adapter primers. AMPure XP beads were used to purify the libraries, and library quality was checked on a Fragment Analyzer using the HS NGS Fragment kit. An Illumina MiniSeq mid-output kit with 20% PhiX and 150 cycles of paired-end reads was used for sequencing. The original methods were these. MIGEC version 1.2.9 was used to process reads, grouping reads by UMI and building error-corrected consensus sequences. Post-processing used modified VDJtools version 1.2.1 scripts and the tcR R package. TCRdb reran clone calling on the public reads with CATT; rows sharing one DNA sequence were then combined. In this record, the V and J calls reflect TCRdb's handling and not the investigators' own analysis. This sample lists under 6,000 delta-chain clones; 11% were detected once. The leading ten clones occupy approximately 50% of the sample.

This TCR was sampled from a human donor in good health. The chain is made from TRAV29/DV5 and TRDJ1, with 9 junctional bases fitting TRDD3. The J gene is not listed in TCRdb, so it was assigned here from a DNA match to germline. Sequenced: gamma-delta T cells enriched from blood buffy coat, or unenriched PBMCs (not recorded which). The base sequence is TGTGCAGCAATTGCCCCGTCCTCCTACATGACTGGGGGACCAAGGTTCACCGATAAACTCATCTTT. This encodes CAAIAPSSYMTGGPRFTDKLIF.